Sequencing of this T cell receptor (beta chain) was carried out in a study of blood T cell repertoires in COVID-19. The junction had 9 bases not matched to a gene; V was cut back by 10 bases and J by 1 base. CDR1 is ENHRY, CDR2 SYGVKD, per germline. This CDR3 region has 14 residues. Assay: immunoSEQ multiplex PCR; the TCRdb copy retains only in-frame clones and omits some. The sample lists about 300,000 clones; 80% to 90% were seen once. The source is a man aged 30 to 39 who had recovered from COVID-19. The genes are TRBV10-3 and TRBJ1-2; 7 positions match TRBD1. Material: PBMCs or T cells enriched from blood (not recorded which). CDR3 sequence: CATHRDSLNYGYTF. DNA for the CDR3: TGTGCCACACACCGGGACAGCCTTAACTATGGCTACACCTTC.